The clone carrying this T cell receptor (beta chain) has more than one count but fewer than ten. The antigen is not known. This record comes from a study of T cell responses to AZD1222 COVID-19 vaccine. In the study overall: Analyses pooled second doses at about 4 or about 12 weeks.

Generated by immunoSEQ multiplex PCR, the TCRdb table keeps only in-frame clones and is missing some. The sample includes around 78,000 clones, roughly 90% of them seen just once. The germline V gene encodes CDR1 LGHNA and CDR2 YNFKEQ. V lost 1 base and J 6 bases, leaving 3 bases between the germline ends. This CDR3 is built from 11 residues. Study results and limitations: Donor demographics were predominantly white British with a female majority; clonal diversity may be underestimated.

This chain connects TRBV4-2 to TRBJ1-2, with D unresolved. This TCR was sampled from an adult in good health. The sequenced sample was peripheral blood, obtained on day 0 of AZD1222 vaccination. DNA of the CDR3: TGTGCCAGCAGCCAAGTGGATGGCTACACCTTC. Protein sequence: CASSQVDGYTF.